This TCR beta chain was profiled in a study of T cells after yellow fever vaccination. The V gene lost 2 bases and the J gene lost 4 bases, with 9 bases spanning the gap. Germline CDR1 and CDR2: DFQATT and SNEGSKA (reference sequence). The CDR3 loop spans 13 amino acids. TCRdb reprocessed the 5' RACE reads with MiXCR, giving one entry per CDR3 protein. This table has just under 600,000 distinct CDR3 sequences, roughly 13% appearing once. The chain joins TRBV20-1 to TRBJ2-1; possible D gene TRBD2, 5 bases. The clonotype comes from a man aged 25-45 years who received the YFV17D yellow fever vaccine. The material was PBMCs, obtained on the day of the yellow fever booster vaccination. The CDR3 sequence is CSARQSGYNEQFF. CDR3 nucleotides: TGCAGTGCTAGACAGTCGGGGTACAATGAGCAGTTCTTC.